The source of this TCR beta chain is a study of identical twins. Whole-study results and caveats: Rather than following the same donors, the conclusions depended on cross-sectional statistical analysis.

CDR1 and CDR2 from the germline V gene are SGHRS and YFSETQ. Trimming cost V 4 bases and J 2 bases; bases outside gene matches: 13. The CDR3 extends over 17 amino acids. A remark on this clonotype: No antigen is known for it.

TCRdb re-derived calls from the 5' RACE reads in MiXCR, one entry per CDR3 protein. Of approximately 230,000 distinct CDR3 sequences listed, roughly 7.1% are singletons. The sample was also linked to a second study, of T cells expressing NK-cell markers. This second study says: In 5 to 7 donors, dominant CD3+CD56+NKG2C+ clones formed roughly 1.0-7.5% of CD8+ cells.

This receptor was identified in a woman aged 18 to 35 in good health. The sequenced material came from CD8+ T cells sorted from blood. The rearrangement joins TRBV5-1 to TRBJ2-7, with TRBD1 identical over 9 bases. As DNA, the CDR3 is TGCGCCAGCAGCGTATCACGCCTCGGGACAGGGCCCTACGAGCAGTACTTC. Translating gives CASSVSRLGTGPYEQYF. Combining the CDR3 with reference TRBV5-1 and TRBJ2-7 gives the whole variable domain KAGVTQTPRYLIKTRGQQVTLSCSPISGHRSVSWYQQTPGQGLQFLFEYFSETQRNKGNFPGRFSGRQFSNSRSEMNVSTLELGDSALYLCASSVSRLGTGPYEQYFGPGTRLTVT.